Below, one T cell receptor (beta chain) is given with its context. Antigen unknown. Germline trimming cut 1 base from V and 4 bases from J; bases unmatched to any gene: 12. Germline values: CDR1 SGDLS, CDR2 YYNGEE. The CDR3 sequence is 17 residues long. The source of the sample is a study of cytomegalovirus exposure and HLA in healthy donors. Study results and limitations: Presence/absence comparisons presumed near-even sequencing depth among donors.

PCR was performed using 60 Vbeta and 13 Jbeta primers. The method was immunoSEQ multiplex PCR; TCRdb's version includes in-frame clones alone and lacks a portion of them. This sample yields approximately 89,000 clones, of which less than 80% are seen a single time; roughly 1.3% belongs to the top ten. V and J are TRBV9 and TRBJ1-1; 8 bases line up with TRBD1. The material sequenced was PBMCs. The receptor was derived from a male donor in good health and CMV-seronegative. Here the CDR3 DNA reads TGTGCCAGCAGCGTAAACCTCGACAGGGGAGAGCTCACTGAAGCTTTCTTT. It is translated as CASSVNLDRGELTEAFF. The full variable domain, completed using reference TRBV9 and TRBJ1-1, is DSGVTQTPKHLITATGQRVTLRCSPRSGDLSVYWYQQSLDQGLQFLIQYYNGEERAKGNILERFSAQQFPDLHSELNLSSLELGDSALYFCASSVNLDRGELTEAFFGQGTRLTVV.